This entry concerns a single T cell receptor beta chain. From germline, CDR1 is MNHEY and CDR2 SMNVEV (reference sequence). The length of the CDR3 is 15 residues. V lost 10 bases and J lost 6, with 19 bases in between. These data belong to a study of blood T cell repertoires in COVID-19. Study-level information: Sites in the United States, Italy and Spain provided acute and convalescent COVID-19 samples.

Assay: immunoSEQ multiplex PCR; the TCRdb copy retains only in-frame clones and omits some. The sample has approximately 200,000 clones; approximately 86% are singletons. Membership in each cohort depended on participant-reported clinical history. Donors of Cohort 3 who recovered were those that had two negative PCRs, clearance, or symptom resolution. The sequencing input was PBMCs or T cells enriched from blood (not recorded which). J is TRBJ1-6 and V is TRBV27, with D possibly TRBD1 on 6 matching bases. This TCR was sampled from a woman aged 30 to 39 who had recovered from COVID-19. CDR3 protein: CATSLGGGLNSPLHF. The DNA for the CDR3 is TGTGCCACCTCCCTCGGGGGGGGGCTTAATTCACCCCTCCACTTT.